This T cell receptor (beta chain) derives from a study of T-cell reconstitution after alpha-beta-depleted transplantation in children. The CDR3 spans 16 residues. The germline V gene encodes CDR1 LNHNV and CDR2 YYDKDF (reference sequence). With 3 bases clipped from V and 4 bases from J, the junction kept 8 bases outside the gene matches. Broader study findings: The study traced high day-60 TCRbeta diversity in some patients to surviving recipient T cells and thymic progenitors.

This clonotype turned up a few times. What it recognizes is unknown. The TCRbeta library was prepared with unique molecular identifiers. TCRdb used MiXCR to reprocess the PCR reads, holding one entry per CDR3 protein. The table lists roughly 340,000 distinct CDR3 sequences, under 20% of them singletons. This clonotype originated in a male patient between 2 and 15 years old who had a stem cell transplant for acute lymphoblastic leukemia, so the T cells may come from the graft donor. This chain connects TRBV15 to TRBJ2-3; 9 nucleotides line up with TRBD1. This specimen consisted of PBMCs, mostly from graft donor cells, obtained 360 days after TCRalphabeta/CD19-depleted stem cell transplant. Here the CDR3 reads CATSSLGQGFPDTQYF. The CDR3 bases are TGTGCCACCAGCAGTTTGGGACAGGGTTTTCCAGATACGCAGTATTTT.